This T cell receptor (beta chain) derives from a study of CD8+CD57+ T cells in acquired aplastic anemia (dated by TCRdb to 2017 to 2018). Notes on the research overall: On average, sorted CD4+ and CD8+ cells yielded 3.2 ug of extracted DNA, with a range of about 0.17 to 27.4 ug. Mean read counts for healthy donor samples were 9 million to 10.8 million for CD4+ cells and under 14 million for CD8+ cells. General study outcomes and caveats: Patients and healthy controls showed no significant difference in CD8+ Simpson's diversity (P=0.060). Although 25 to 30 CD8+ CDR3 sequences were shared by patients and controls, these sequences appeared highly expressed in patients and within the immunodominant clones of patients.

Genomic DNA served as template for TCR beta VDJ combination and CDR3 sequence profiling. An Illumina HiSeq 2000 was used for TCR repertoire sequencing. The paper's data handling went like this. TRBV/TRBJ rearrangement plots, CDR3 size and DJ length profiles, and Simpson's diversity index were used to evaluate the repertoires. Whichever DNA sequence was most abundant in the deep sequencing data was defined as the immunodominant clone. CDR3 amino acid sequences were checked for sharing across subjects and were also compared against the VDJdb database and published repertoires. TCRdb passed the public sequencing reads through fastp at Q25 and MiXCR, retaining productive beta sequences. When rows share a CDR3 protein, they turn into one entry using the most common DNA and genes. These V and J calls are TCRdb output, not the study's own analysis. The sample table lists about 140,000 distinct CDR3 sequences, 41% of them with a count of one. The top ten hold more than 7% of the sample.

The CDR3 has 16 amino acids, counting the end cysteine and phenylalanine. The retained sequence is limited to the CDR3, 48 bases, with the frame set at the first base. CDR1 MGHDK and CDR2 SYGVNS are derived from the germline V gene. At the junction V is shortened by 6 bases and J by 1 base, with 17 bases in between. This clonotype was seen ten or more times. Its cognate antigen has yet to be identified. The input lacks base qualities; no much larger clone sits a single base away. In the study, sorted CD4+ and CD8+ blood T cells from patients with severe aplastic anemia and from healthy subjects underwent deep sequencing of TCR repertoires. Ficoll-Paque density gradient centrifugation was used to isolate peripheral blood mononuclear cells. Before DNA extraction, CD4+ and CD8+ T cells were sorted by FACS or by magnetic beads.

The chain is assembled from TRBV25-1 and TRBJ2-3; a weak D assignment points to TRBD1 (5 bases agree). The receptor was derived from a human donor in good health, serving as a control. The source material was sorted CD4+, CD8+, or CD8+CD57+ T cells (not recorded which) from PBMCs. CDR3 reads: CASSLTGRGGTDTQYF. The nucleotide sequence reads as follows: TGTGCCAGCAGCTTAACAGGACGAGGTGGCACAGATACGCAGTATTTT.